This T cell receptor beta chain was sequenced during a study of T cells after yellow fever vaccination. The overall study: The SMART-Seq v4 Ultra Low Input method served to prepare the low-cell-number fractions.

It was through 5'RACE template switching that TCR cDNA was made, with a universal primer site and UMIs added. TCRdb reanalysed the 5' RACE reads using MiXCR and keeps one entry per CDR3 protein. The data show about 400,000 distinct CDR3 sequences, approximately 6% seen once. Per the germline V gene, CDR1 is SEHNR and CDR2 is FQNEAQ (reference sequence). This CDR3 has 14 amino acids. The germline V and J ends were trimmed by 1 base and 4 bases, with 11 bases remaining between them. The specimen was PBMCs, collected 5 days after the yellow fever booster vaccination. V is TRBV7-9 and J is TRBJ2-7, with TRBD2 as a possible D gene (5 bases). The sequence came from a man aged 25-45 years who received the YFV17D yellow fever vaccine. The CDR3 spells CASSLGESRYEQYF. CDR3 sequence (DNA): TGTGCCAGCAGCTTAGGGGAGAGTAGGTACGAGCAGTACTTC. The full variable domain, with the rest looked up from reference TRBV7-9 and TRBJ2-7, is DTGVSQNPRHKITKRGQNVTFRCDPISEHNRLYWYRQTLGQGPEFLTYFQNEAQLEKSRLLSDRFSAERPKGSFSTLEIQRTEQGDSAMYLCASSLGESRYEQYFGPGTRLTVT.